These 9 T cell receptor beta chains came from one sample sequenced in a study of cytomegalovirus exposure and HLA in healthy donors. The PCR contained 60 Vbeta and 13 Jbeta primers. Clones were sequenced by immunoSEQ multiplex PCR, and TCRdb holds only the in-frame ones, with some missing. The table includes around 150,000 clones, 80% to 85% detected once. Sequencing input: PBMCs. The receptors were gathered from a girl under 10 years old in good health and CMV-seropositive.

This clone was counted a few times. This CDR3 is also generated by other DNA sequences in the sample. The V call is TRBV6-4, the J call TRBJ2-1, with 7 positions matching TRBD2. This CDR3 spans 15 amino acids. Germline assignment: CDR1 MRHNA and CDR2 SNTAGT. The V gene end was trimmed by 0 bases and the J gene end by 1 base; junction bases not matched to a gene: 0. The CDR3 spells CASSDSSGSYNEQFF. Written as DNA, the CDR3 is TGTGCCAGCAGTGACTCTAGCGGGTCCTACAATGAGCAGTTCTTC.

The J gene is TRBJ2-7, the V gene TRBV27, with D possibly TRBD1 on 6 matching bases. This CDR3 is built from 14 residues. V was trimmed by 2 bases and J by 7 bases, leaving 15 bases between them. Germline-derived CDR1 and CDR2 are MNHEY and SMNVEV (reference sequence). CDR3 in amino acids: CASSLSWQGNEQYF. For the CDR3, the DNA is TGTGCCAGCAGTTTAAGTTGGCAGGGGAATGAGCAGTACTTC.

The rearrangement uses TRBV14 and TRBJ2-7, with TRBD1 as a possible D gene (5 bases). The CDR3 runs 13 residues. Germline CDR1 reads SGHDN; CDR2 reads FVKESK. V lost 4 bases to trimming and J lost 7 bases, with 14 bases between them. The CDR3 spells CASSRFRVSEQYF. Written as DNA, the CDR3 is TGTGCCAGCAGCCGATTCAGGGTCTCGGAGCAGTACTTC. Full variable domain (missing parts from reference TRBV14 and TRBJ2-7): EAGVTQFPSHSVIEKGQTVTLRCDPISGHDNLYWYRRVMGKEIKFLLHFVKESKQDESGMPNNRFLAERTGGTYSTLKVQPAELEDSGVYFCASSRFRVSEQYFGPGTRLTVT.

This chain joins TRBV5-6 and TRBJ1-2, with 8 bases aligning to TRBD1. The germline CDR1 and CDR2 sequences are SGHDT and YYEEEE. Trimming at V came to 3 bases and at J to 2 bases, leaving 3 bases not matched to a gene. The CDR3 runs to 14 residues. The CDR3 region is CASSWTGRNYGYTF. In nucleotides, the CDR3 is TGTGCCAGCAGCTGGACAGGGAGGAACTATGGCTACACCTTC.

The CDR3 is CASSLTVQETQYF. The CDR3 DNA follows: TGCGCCAGCAGCTTAACAGTCCAAGAGACCCAGTACTTC. The V call is TRBV5-1, the J call TRBJ2-5; D is undetermined. The CDR3 is 13 amino acids. CDR1 is SGHRS, CDR2 YFSETQ, per germline. V was shortened by 2 bases and J by 1 base, with 6 bases between the two germline ends.

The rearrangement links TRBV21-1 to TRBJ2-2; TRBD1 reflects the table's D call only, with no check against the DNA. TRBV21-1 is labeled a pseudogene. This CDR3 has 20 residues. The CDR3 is CASSILARDTPTVGTGELFF. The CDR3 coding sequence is TGTGCCAGCAGCATCCTCGCCCGGGACACCCCAACGGTGGGCACCGGGGAGCTGTTTTTT.

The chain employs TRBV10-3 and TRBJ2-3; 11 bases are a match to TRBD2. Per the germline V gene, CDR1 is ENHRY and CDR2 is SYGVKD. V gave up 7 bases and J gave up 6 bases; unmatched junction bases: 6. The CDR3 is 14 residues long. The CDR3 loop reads CAIKLAGAPDTQYF. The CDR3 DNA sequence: TGTGCCATCAAACTAGCGGGAGCCCCCGATACGCAGTATTTT.

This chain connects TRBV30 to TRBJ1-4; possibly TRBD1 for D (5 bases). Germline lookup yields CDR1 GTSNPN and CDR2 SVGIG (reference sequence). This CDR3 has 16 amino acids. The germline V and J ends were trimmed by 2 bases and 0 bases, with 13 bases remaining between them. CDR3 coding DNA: TGTGCCTGGAGTCGACTCGGGGGTGCAACTAATGAAAAACTGTTTTTT. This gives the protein CAWSRLGGATNEKLFF.

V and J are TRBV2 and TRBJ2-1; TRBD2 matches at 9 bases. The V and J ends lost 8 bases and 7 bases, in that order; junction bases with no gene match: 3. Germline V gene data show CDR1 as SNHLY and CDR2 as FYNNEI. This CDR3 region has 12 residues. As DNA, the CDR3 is TGTGCCAGCCTAGCGGGAAATAATGAGCAGTTCTTC. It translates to CASLAGNNEQFF.